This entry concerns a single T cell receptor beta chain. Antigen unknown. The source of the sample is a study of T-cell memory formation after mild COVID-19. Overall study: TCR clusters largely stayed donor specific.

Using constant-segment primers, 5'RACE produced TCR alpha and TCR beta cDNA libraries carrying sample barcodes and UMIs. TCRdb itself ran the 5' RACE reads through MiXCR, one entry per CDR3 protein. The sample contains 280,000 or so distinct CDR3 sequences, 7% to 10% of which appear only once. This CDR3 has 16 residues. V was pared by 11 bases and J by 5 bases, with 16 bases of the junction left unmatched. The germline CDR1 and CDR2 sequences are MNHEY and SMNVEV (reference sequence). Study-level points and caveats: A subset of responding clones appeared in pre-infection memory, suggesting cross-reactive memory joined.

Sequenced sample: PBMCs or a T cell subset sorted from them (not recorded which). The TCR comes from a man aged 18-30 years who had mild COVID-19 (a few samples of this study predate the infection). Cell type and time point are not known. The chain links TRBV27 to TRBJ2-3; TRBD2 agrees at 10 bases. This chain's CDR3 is CASVPAVASGGDTQYF. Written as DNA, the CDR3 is TGTGCCTCCGTTCCGGCTGTGGCTAGCGGGGGAGATACGCAGTATTTT.